The subject of this entry is one T cell receptor beta chain. It was with unique molecular identifiers that the TCRbeta library was prepared. Each CDR3 protein gets one entry after TCRdb re-called the PCR reads with MiXCR. The table shows about 240,000 distinct CDR3 sequences, with around 13% occurring only once. These data belong to a study of T-cell reconstitution after alpha-beta-depleted transplantation in children. The source material was PBMCs from the stem cell graft donor, sampled from the stem cell graft. The TCR originated in a human donor who donated a stem cell graft to a child with acute lymphoblastic leukemia.

The CDR3 is CASSPGPPSYEQYF. The CDR3 DNA reads TGTGCCAGCTCACCGGGACCGCCATCCTACGAGCAGTACTTC. This chain joins TRBV18 and TRBJ2-7; D might be TRBD1 or TRBD2, each matching 5 bases. Trimming took off 3 bases at V and 1 base at J, with 10 bases between the two ends. CDR3 length: 14 residues. CDR1 and CDR2 from the germline V gene are KGHSH and LQKENI.